The next 5 T cell receptor beta chains were all read from a single sample in a study of T cells in localized non-small cell lung cancer. Some clones are missing from TCRdb's copy, which holds only in-frame ones; the method was immunoSEQ multiplex PCR. The table shows over a thousand clones, with almost 30% occurring only once. The sequenced sample was normal lung tissue next to the tumor, obtained before any cancer treatment. The receptors were gathered from a man aged 40 to 70 with stage I lung adenocarcinoma.

This clone is labeled as large. The rearrangement joins TRBV6-8 to TRBJ2-1, with TRBD2 identical over 13 bases. Trimming at V came to 5 bases and at J to 0 bases, leaving 10 bases not matched to a gene. Germline V gene sequence: CDR1 MNHGY, CDR2 SAAAGT. The CDR3 contains 19 residues. Here the CDR3 DNA reads TGTGCCAGCAGTAAACTAGCGGGAGGGCCAAAAAGCTCCTACAATGAGCAGTTCTTC. Its protein is CASSKLAGGPKSSYNEQFF.

This clone showed up just a few times. This chain joins TRBV29-1 and TRBJ2-7; D call uncertain. Germline V gene sequence: CDR1 SQVTM, CDR2 ANQGSEA. Trimming cost V 4 bases and J 0 bases, with 13 bases left between them. This CDR3 has 14 residues. DNA of the CDR3: TGCAGCGTTGGGCACAGTACCAGCTCCTACGAGCAGTACTTC. This sequence encodes CSVGHSTSSYEQYF.

The chain recombines TRBV19 with TRBJ2-1; 10 bases align to TRBD2. Germline V gene sequence: CDR1 LNHDA, CDR2 SQIVND (reference sequence). V trimming: 6 bases; J trimming: 9 bases; junction bases outside the gene matches: 8. The CDR3 loop spans 14 amino acids. CDR3 in amino acids: CASSASGRVGEQFF. In DNA form, the CDR3 reads TGTGCCAGTAGCGCCAGCGGGAGGGTAGGTGAGCAGTTCTTC.

This chain joins TRBV19 and TRBJ1-3, with D unresolved. V was clipped by 4 bases and J by 8 bases, with 12 bases between them. The CDR3 sequence is 13 residues long. Germline CDR1 is LNHDA and CDR2 is SQIVND (reference sequence). The CDR3 sequence is CASSRRVSDTIYF. The CDR3 bases are TGTGCCAGTAGTAGAAGGGTTTCGGACACCATATATTTT.

This clone was counted only a few times. The genes are TRBV2 and TRBJ1-1, with D perhaps TRBD1 (6 bases). V lost 2 bases, J lost 11 bases, and 15 bases lay in between. The CDR3 is made up of 13 amino acids. Germline V CDR1 and CDR2: SNHLY, FYNNEI. The DNA of the CDR3 is TGTGCCAGCAGTGAACGGGGGGGCCGGAATGCTTTCTTT. This sequence encodes CASSERGGRNAFF.